One sample yielded the 3 T cell receptor beta chains listed below, sequenced in a study of identical twins listed by TCRdb under 2016. Library generation was performed with 5' RACE. Sequencing relied on an Illumina HiSeq 2000. Starting from the raw public reads, TCRdb applied fastp trimming at Q25, assembled clones with MiXCR and retained in-frame beta chains. Every distinct CDR3 protein forms one entry, paired with its most common genes and DNA. The sample yields under 900,000 distinct CDR3 sequences; approximately 18% were counted once. Of the sample, about 12% falls within the top ten clones. The sample also formed part of further work on T cells expressing NK-cell markers.

Input material: PBMCs. All receptors derive from a young woman in good health.

V gene TRBV9 combines with J gene TRBJ2-6, with 7 bases identical to TRBD2. The CDR3 spans 18 residues. The J segment lost 4 bases and the V segment lost 0 bases, leaving 10 bases of the junction unmatched. CDR1 is SGDLS and CDR2 is YYNGEE in the germline V gene. CDR3 sequence: CASSVALRGEVGANVLTF. The CDR3 region has the DNA TGTGCCAGCAGCGTAGCCCTCCGGGGGGAAGTGGGGGCCAACGTCCTGACTTTC.

This clonotype was seen many times. The chain has TRBV5-1 and TRBJ2-3, with TRBD2 as a possible D gene (5 bases). The V end was cut by 4 bases, the J end by 3 bases, with 15 bases between. The CDR3 is made up of 15 amino acids. Germline lookup yields CDR1 SGHRS and CDR2 YFSETQ. CDR3: CASSLWGDETDTQYF. The CDR3 DNA reads TGCGCCAGCAGCCTGTGGGGAGACGAGACAGATACGCAGTATTTT.

The J gene is TRBJ2-2, the V gene TRBV9; 11 bases are a match to TRBD1. Germline values: CDR1 SGDLS, CDR2 YYNGEE. The V segment lost 0 bases and the J segment 5 bases; nucleotides outside the gene matches: 9. This CDR3 has 18 residues. The CDR3 DNA sequence: TGTGCCAGCAGCGTAGCGCTCAGGACAGGGGGCAGGACCGGGGAGCTGTTTTTT. Translated: CASSVALRTGGRTGELFF.